A selection of T cell receptor beta chains follows, all from one sample in a study of blood T cell repertoires in COVID-19. Sequencing used immunoSEQ multiplex PCR; TCRdb keeps in-frame clones, though not all of them. The table shows more than 100,000 clones, with around 87% occurring only once. What was sequenced was peripheral blood. The receptors come from a woman aged 60-75 years with acute or convalescent COVID-19. Each CDR3 is given with its conserved first and last residue. A D gene is named only where the DNA matches it firmly. Clone size is given for some rows only: seen once, a few or many times, or a class if the clone is expanded.

TRBV15	TRBJ1-1	NA	TRBD1	CATSRGRGSMNTEAFF	TGTGCCACCAGCAGAGGCAGGGGGTCGATGAACACTGAAGCTTTCTTT
TRBV3-1/TRBV3-2	TRBJ1-1	NA	NA	CASSQEGLGGSEAFF	TGTGCCAGCAGCCAAGAAGGTTTGGGGGGGTCTGAAGCTTTCTTT
TRBV28	TRBJ1-2	NA	NA	CASSLGRESGYTF	TGTGCCAGCAGTTTAGGTCGAGAGAGTGGCTACACCTTC
TRBV7-2	TRBJ2-5	NA	TRBD2	CASSRSGKETQYF	TGTGCCAGCAGCCGTAGCGGGAAGGAGACCCAGTACTTC
TRBV28	TRBJ2-1	NA	TRBD1	CASSPARTGKDEQFF	TGTGCCAGCAGCCCCGCCCGGACAGGGAAGGATGAGCAGTTCTTC
TRBV6-5	TRBJ1-1	NA	NA	CASTISTGNTEAFF	TGTGCCAGCACCATATCGACAGGGAACACTGAAGCTTTCTTT
TRBV19	TRBJ2-1	NA	NA	CASRNRDEQFF	TGTGCCAGCAGAAACAGGGATGAGCAGTTCTTC
TRBV7-7	TRBJ2-1	few	TRBD2	CASSSGRAAGNEQFF	TGTGCTAGCAGTTCTGGGAGGGCCGCGGGGAATGAGCAGTTCTTC
TRBV23-1	TRBJ1-2	NA	NA	CASSQSGYTF	TGCGCCAGCAGTCAAAGCGGCTACACCTTC
TRBV27	TRBJ1-1	NA	TRBD1	CASSPSSWTGGRAFF	TGTGCCAGCAGTCCTTCCTCGTGGACAGGGGGGAGAGCTTTCTTT
TRBV7-3	TRBJ2-3	NA	TRBD2	CASSLAGGSTDTQYF	TGTGCCAGCAGCCTAGCGGGAGGGAGCACAGATACGCAGTATTTT
TRBV15	TRBJ1-5	once	TRBD1	CATSRKSTGGENQPQHF	TGTGCCACCAGCAGAAAATCGACAGGGGGCGAAAATCAGCCCCAGCATTTT
TRBV19	TRBJ2-1	NA	TRBD2	CASSMASGSFAGEQFF	TGTGCCAGTAGTATGGCTAGCGGGAGCTTTGCGGGTGAGCAGTTCTTC
TRBV3-1/TRBV3-2	TRBJ1-1	NA	NA	CASSRDLNTEAFF	TGTGCCAGCAGCCGGGACTTGAACACTGAAGCTTTCTTT
TRBV9	TRBJ1-2	NA	NA	CASSPGGGNYGYTF	TGTGCCAGCAGCCCAGGTGGAGGGAACTATGGCTACACCTTC
TRBV5-1	TRBJ2-1	NA	TRBD2	CASSLYRLAGEVGNEQFF	TGCGCCAGCAGCTTGTATCGCCTAGCGGGAGAGGTGGGCAATGAGCAGTTCTTC
TRBV6-5	TRBJ1-2	NA	NA	CASSPSGFNYGYTF	TGTGCCAGCAGTCCGAGTGGTTTCAACTATGGCTACACCTTC
TRBV30	TRBJ1-3	NA	NA	CAWSAGDSGNTIYF	TGTGCCTGGAGCGCAGGGGATTCTGGAAACACCATATATTTT
TRBV10-2	TRBJ2-1	NA	TRBD2	CASSLLAGVLNEQFF	TGCGCCAGCAGCTTGTTGGCGGGAGTCTTAAATGAGCAGTTCTTC
TRBV12-3/TRBV12-4	TRBJ1-3	NA	NA	CASRQGSGNTIYF	TGTGCCAGCAGACAGGGCTCTGGAAACACCATATATTTT
TRBV5-4	TRBJ1-6	NA	NA	CASSLSPPGNNSPLHF	TGTGCCAGCAGCTTGTCCCCTCCAGGGAATAATTCACCCCTCCACTTT
TRBV10-2	TRBJ2-5	NA	NA	CASSENESQETQYF	TGCGCCAGCAGTGAGAACGAGTCACAAGAGACCCAGTACTTC
TRBV10-3	TRBJ1-1	NA	TRBD1	CATAPGQANTEAFF	TGTGCCACCGCACCAGGACAGGCGAACACTGAAGCTTTCTTT
TRBV11-2	TRBJ2-7	NA	TRBD2	CASSLDPGRGRAYEQYF	TGTGCCAGCAGCTTAGACCCTGGACGCGGGAGGGCCTACGAGCAGTACTTC
TRBV5-5	TRBJ2-1	NA	TRBD2	CASSLGAGTSRNEQFF	TGTGCCAGCAGCTTGGGGGCCGGGACTAGTCGCAATGAGCAGTTCTTC
TRBV28	TRBJ2-1	NA	TRBD2	CASLRWAGLEQFF	TGTGCCAGCCTAAGGTGGGCGGGACTAGAGCAGTTCTTC
TRBV10-3	TRBJ2-1	NA	NA	CAISAQEGLYNEQFF	TGTGCCATCAGCGCCCAGGAGGGCCTTTACAATGAGCAGTTCTTC
TRBV29-1	TRBJ1-1	NA	NA	CSAGTGQNTEAFF	TGCAGCGCCGGAACAGGGCAGAACACTGAAGCTTTCTTT
TRBV9	TRBJ2-1	NA	NA	CASSVESSYNEQFF	TGTGCCAGCAGCGTGGAGTCCTCCTACAATGAGCAGTTCTTC
TRBV11-3	TRBJ2-1	NA	NA	CASSLGVLAADEQFF	TGTGCCAGCAGCTTAGGGGTCTTAGCAGCCGATGAGCAGTTCTTC
TRBV6-5	TRBJ1-1	NA	NA	CASSRSTVNTEAFF	TGTGCCAGCAGTCGCTCGACAGTGAACACTGAAGCTTTCTTT
TRBV15	TRBJ1-5	NA	NA	CATSRDRGGSNQPQHF	TGTGCCACCAGCAGAGATAGGGGGGGAAGCAATCAGCCCCAGCATTTT
TRBV28	TRBJ1-4	few	NA	CASSLAQGGIEKLFF	TGTGCCAGCAGTTTGGCGCAGGGAGGGATTGAAAAACTGTTTTTT
TRBV5-1	TRBJ2-3	NA	NA	CASSPPVGSGDTQYF	TGCGCCAGCAGCCCCCCCGTGGGATCGGGGGATACGCAGTATTTT
TRBV7-3	TRBJ2-2	NA	NA	CASSIQGSSNTGELFF	TGTGCCAGCAGCATACAGGGTAGCTCGAACACCGGGGAGCTGTTTTTT
TRBV4-2	TRBJ2-1	NA	TRBD2	CASSPELTSGVYNEQFF	TGTGCCAGCAGCCCGGAACTTACTAGCGGGGTCTACAATGAGCAGTTCTTC
TRBV6-5	TRBJ2-1	NA	TRBD2	CASSPGTSGNNEQFF	TGTGCCAGCAGTCCCGGGACTAGCGGCAACAATGAGCAGTTCTTC
TRBV3-1/TRBV3-2	TRBJ2-2	NA	TRBD2	CASSQGGGAPGELFF	TGTGCCAGCAGCCAAGGGGGAGGGGCCCCCGGGGAGCTGTTTTTT
TRBV19	TRBJ2-1	NA	NA	CASSIDAGSYNEQFF	TGTGCCAGTAGTATCGACGCGGGTTCCTACAATGAGCAGTTCTTC
TRBV6-1	TRBJ1-4	NA	NA	CASSEGGLGRKLFF	TGTGCCAGCAGTGAAGGGGGTCTGGGGCGAAAACTGTTTTTT
TRBV27	TRBJ1-5	NA	TRBD1	CASSHGQGRQPQHF	TGTGCCAGCAGTCACGGACAGGGTAGACAGCCCCAGCATTTT
TRBV20-1	TRBJ1-1	few	NA	CSAAGREAFF	TGCAGTGCAGCAGGGCGGGAGGCTTTCTTT